This T cell receptor beta chain was sequenced in a study of beta chain features in type 1 diabetes. Sequencing targeted expressed TCRB transcripts, as all isolated RNA had been reverse transcribed. The data were produced by immunoSEQ multiplex PCR, yet TCRdb's version contains in-frame clones alone and is incomplete. The table records 600,000 to 700,000 clones, about an eighth of them present only once. General study results and limits: Because the template was cDNA, high-expressing cells might be over-represented. TCRB CDR3 length was moderately but significantly reduced in all four CD4+ subsets of Type 1 diabetes patients.

This clone has a handful of counts. As yet, its antigen is unknown. The authors sorted CD4+ naive, central memory, regulatory and stem cell-like memory cells via CD45RO/CCR7/CD25/CD127/CD95/CD27. Source material: naive CD4+ T cells from blood. This TCR was sampled from a man younger than 30 with type 1 diabetes.

The chain's CDR3 is CAGQTGSRTEAFF. In nucleotides, the CDR3 is TGTGCCGGTCAGACAGGGTCGAGAACTGAAGCTTTCTTT. This chain connects TRBV2 to TRBJ1-1, with TRBD1 matching over 7 bases. Germline V gene lookup returns CDR1 SNHLY and CDR2 FYNNEI. The CDR3 consists of 13 residues. V shed 11 bases and J 5 bases; nucleotides not matched to a gene: 11. The complete variable domain, with remaining parts taken from reference TRBV2 and TRBJ1-1, reads EPEVTQTPSHQVTQMGQEVILRCVPISNHLYFYWYRQILGQKVEFLVSFYNNEISEKSEIFDDQFSVERPDGSNFTLKIRSTKLEDSAMYFCAGQTGSRTEAFFGQGTRLTVV.